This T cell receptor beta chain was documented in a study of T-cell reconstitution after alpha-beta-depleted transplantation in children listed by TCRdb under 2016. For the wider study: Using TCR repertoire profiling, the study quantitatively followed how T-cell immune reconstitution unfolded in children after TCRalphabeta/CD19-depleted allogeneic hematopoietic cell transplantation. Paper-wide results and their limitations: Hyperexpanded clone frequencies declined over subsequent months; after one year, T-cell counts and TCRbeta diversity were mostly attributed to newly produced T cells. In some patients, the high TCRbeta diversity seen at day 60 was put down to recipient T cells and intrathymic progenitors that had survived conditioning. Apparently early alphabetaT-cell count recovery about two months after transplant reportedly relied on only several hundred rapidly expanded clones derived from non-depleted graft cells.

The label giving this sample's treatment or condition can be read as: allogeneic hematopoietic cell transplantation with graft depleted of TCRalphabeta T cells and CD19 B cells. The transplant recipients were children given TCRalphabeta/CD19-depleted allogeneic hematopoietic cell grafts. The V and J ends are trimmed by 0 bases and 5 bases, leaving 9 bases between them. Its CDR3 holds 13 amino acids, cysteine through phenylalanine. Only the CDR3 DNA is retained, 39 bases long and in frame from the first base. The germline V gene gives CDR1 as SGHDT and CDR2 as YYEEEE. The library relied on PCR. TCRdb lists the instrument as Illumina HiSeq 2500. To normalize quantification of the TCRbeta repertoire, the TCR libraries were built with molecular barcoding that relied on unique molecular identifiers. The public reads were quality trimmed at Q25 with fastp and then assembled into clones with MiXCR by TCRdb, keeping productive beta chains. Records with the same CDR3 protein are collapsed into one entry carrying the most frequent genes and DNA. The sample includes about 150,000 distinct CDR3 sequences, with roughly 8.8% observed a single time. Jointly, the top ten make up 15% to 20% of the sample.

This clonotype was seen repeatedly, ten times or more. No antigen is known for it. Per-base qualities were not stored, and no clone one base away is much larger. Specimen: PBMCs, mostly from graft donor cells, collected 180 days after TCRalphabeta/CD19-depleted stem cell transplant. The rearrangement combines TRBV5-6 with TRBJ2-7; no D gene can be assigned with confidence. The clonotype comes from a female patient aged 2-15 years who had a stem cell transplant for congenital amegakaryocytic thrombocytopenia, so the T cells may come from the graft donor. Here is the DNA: TGTGCCAGCAGCTTGGGGCGCCGGGACGAGCAGTACTTC. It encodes CASSLGRRDEQYF.